What follows describes a single T cell receptor beta chain. Its target is not known. A universal primer site was added by template switching, and unique molecular identifiers were carried by the cDNA. TCRdb redid the calling of the 5' RACE reads with MiXCR, one entry per CDR3 protein. The data hold about 570,000 distinct CDR3 sequences, with more than 9% observed a single time. These data belong to a study of identical twins. CDR3 length: 15 residues. Germline V lookup: CDR1 SGHTS, CDR2 YDEGEE. The ends were cut back, 0 bases at V and 3 bases at J, with 9 bases in the middle. Findings and caveats of the study: Zero-insertion analyses were open to partial confounding by invariant MAIT and iNKT cells. Excess sharing by twins proved weaker in beta out-of-frame sequences. Insertions were reduced in abundant cord blood beta clonotypes but not in memory repertoires.

This sample was also put to use in a study of yellow fever vaccine responses in identical twins.

This chain uses TRBV5-8 with TRBJ1-4, with D hard to call. The clonotype was recovered from a woman younger than 30 in good health. The sample consisted of PBMCs. CDR3 in DNA: TGTGCCAGCAGCTTGGGCCAAGGGTCTAATGAAAAACTGTTTTTT. It translates to CASSLGQGSNEKLFF.